The 26 T cell receptor beta chains below come from one sample, sequenced in a study of CD8+ T cells in alopecia areata (dated by TCRdb to the late 2010s). The library was generated by the immunoSEQ multiplex PCR assay. RNA was extracted from all samples and reverse transcribed into cDNA as template for TCR sequencing. TCRdb obtained this table from immuneACCESS and retained in-frame rearrangements with V and J assigned. These tables miss some clones; where compared with another copy, unresolved V genes account for less than half of the shortfall, and the remainder is unexplained. The table for this sample lists roughly 120,000 clones; roughly 68% of them were counted only once. The ten most abundant clones make up 2.5% to 3.5% of the sample. What was sequenced was CD4+ T cells sorted from blood. Receptor source: a human donor in good health.

The CDR3 region has the DNA TGCAGCGTAAAGTACAATGAAAAACTGTTTTTT. This encodes CSVKYNEKLFF. The chain has TRBV29-1 and TRBJ1-4; D is uncertain. This CDR3 contains 11 residues. The germline CDR1 and CDR2 sequences are SQVTM and ANQGSEA. V was pared by 6 bases and J by 5 bases, with 7 bases between.

CDR3 region: CASSEWGNEAFF. In DNA, the CDR3 is TGTGCCAGCAGTGAATGGGGGAATGAAGCTTTCTTT. The chain combines TRBV25-1 with TRBJ1-1; D is possibly TRBD1 (5 bases). Germline lookup yields CDR1 MGHDK and CDR2 SYGVNS. There are 12 residues in the CDR3. The V gene lost 1 base and the J gene lost 7 bases, with 7 bases spanning the gap.

In this sample, this clone turned up a few times. The chain employs TRBV10-3 and TRBJ2-5, with D perhaps given as TRBD1 or TRBD2 (5 bases each). Germline V gene sequence: CDR1 ENHRY, CDR2 SYGVKD. This CDR3 spans 15 amino acids. Trimming left V 5 bases short and J 4 bases short, with 17 bases between. The CDR3 loop is CAISPRDGATETQYF. The CDR3 region has the DNA TGTGCCATCAGTCCCCGGGACGGAGCCACAGAGACCCAGTACTTC.

There are a few counts of this clone. The CDR3 DNA follows: TGTGCCAGCAGTCCGGAGACAGGGGGAGGATCACCCCTCCACTTT. Protein product: CASSPETGGGSPLHF. The gene calls are TRBV28 and TRBJ1-6; 9 bases map to TRBD1. Germline V gene lookup returns CDR1 MDHEN and CDR2 SYDVKM. The CDR3 has 15 residues. V lost 5 bases to trimming and J lost 10 bases; unmatched junction nucleotides: 9. Complete variable domain (other parts from reference TRBV28 and TRBJ1-6): DVKVTQSSRYLVKRTGEKVFLECVQDMDHENMFWYRQDPGLGLRLIYFSYDVKMKEKGDIPEGYSVSREKKERFSLILESASTNQTSMYLCASSPETGGGSPLHFGNGTRLTVT.

The chain links TRBV29-1 to TRBJ2-1; 9 nucleotides agree with TRBD1. Trimming cost V 7 bases and J 6 bases; bases outside gene matches: 7. CDR1 is SQVTM and CDR2 is ANQGSEA in the germline V gene. CDR3 size: 13 residues. In nucleotides, the CDR3 is TGCAGCGGCCGGGACAGGGTGGTCAATGAGCAGTTCTTC. Translation gives CSGRDRVVNEQFF.

A word on this clone: This same CDR3 is encoded by further DNA sequences in the sample. The V call is TRBV5-1, the J call TRBJ1-6, with 9 bases fitting TRBD1. J gave up 7 bases and V 4 bases, and 3 bases lay outside the gene matches. The germline V gene has CDR1 SGHRS and CDR2 YFSETQ. This CDR3 region has 14 residues. DNA of the CDR3: TGCGCCAGCAGCACAGGACAGGGGAATTCACCCCTCCACTTT. Translation gives CASSTGQGNSPLHF.

This clone showed up just a few times. V usage is TRBV5-1 and J usage is TRBJ2-1, with 8 bases aligning to TRBD2. The CDR3 has 13 amino acids. Losses at the gene ends were 4 bases for V and 14 bases for J; bases not matched to a gene: 11. Germline assignment: CDR1 SGHRS and CDR2 YFSETQ. Written as DNA, the CDR3 is TGCGCCAGCAGCGTTGATACCCCGGGAGGGAAGTTCTTC. It is translated as CASSVDTPGGKFF.

The chain carries TRBV5-1 and TRBJ2-1; D remains ambiguous. V was shortened by 4 bases and J by 0 bases, with 5 bases between the two germline ends. The CDR3 totals 13 residues. CDR1 and CDR2 from the germline V gene are SGHRS and YFSETQ. In DNA form, the CDR3 reads TGCGCCAGCAGCCAAGACTCCTACAATGAGCAGTTCTTC. Translated, it gives CASSQDSYNEQFF.

This CDR3 is CASGGDRPEAFF. The CDR3 DNA is TGTGCCAGCGGAGGGGACAGACCTGAAGCTTTCTTT. The chain couples TRBV2 to TRBJ1-1; 7 nucleotides match TRBD1. Per the germline V gene, CDR1 is SNHLY and CDR2 is FYNNEI. V lost 8 bases to trimming and J lost 6 bases; unmatched junction nucleotides: 6. CDR3 size: 12 residues.

As to this clone: A read error may account for a junction end that differs from germline. The CDR3 sequence: CASSDLTGEEGF. The CDR3 DNA sequence: TGTGCCAGCAGTGACCTGACGGGTGAGGAGGGTTTT. The V and J genes are TRBV28 and TRBJ1-3; D call uncertain. Germline V gives CDR1 MDHEN, CDR2 SYDVKM. The CDR3 totals 12 residues. Complete variable domain (other parts from reference TRBV28 and TRBJ1-3): DVKVTQSSRYLVKRTGEKVFLECVQDMDHENMFWYRQDPGLGLRLIYFSYDVKMKEKGDIPEGYSVSREKKERFSLILESASTNQTSMYLCASSDLTGEEGFGEGSWLTVV.

The gene calls are TRBV5-1 and TRBJ2-5, with D unresolved. The V gene's germline CDR1 is SGHRS and CDR2 YFSETQ. The CDR3 sequence is 14 residues long. Deletions cut 2 bases from V and 0 bases from J, with 8 bases between. The CDR3 protein is CASSFTGDQETQYF. In DNA, the CDR3 is TGCGCCAGCAGCTTTACGGGTGACCAAGAGACCCAGTACTTC.

V usage is TRBV2 and J usage is TRBJ2-4; no clear D gene. The V gene lost 11 bases and the J gene lost 0 bases, with 11 bases spanning the gap. The CDR3 covers 13 residues. Germline V lookup: CDR1 SNHLY, CDR2 FYNNEI. The CDR3 DNA sequence: TGTGCCTTTGGAGAGATAGCCAAAAACATTCAGTACTTC. It specifies CAFGEIAKNIQYF.

Points on this clone: Other DNA sequences in the same sample also yield this CDR3. The chain employs TRBV5-6 and TRBJ2-4; unclear D gene. The V end lost 0 bases, the J end lost 0 bases, and 7 bases lay between the germline ends. The CDR3 runs 15 residues. Germline V gives CDR1 SGHDT, CDR2 YYEEEE. The CDR3 here is CASSLERLAKNIQYF. Here the CDR3 DNA reads TGTGCCAGCAGCTTGGAGAGGCTAGCCAAAAACATTCAGTACTTC.

This clone was seen more than once but under ten times. This chain links TRBV30 with TRBJ1-1; no reliable D call. Germline CDR1 reads GTSNPN; CDR2 reads SVGIG (reference sequence). V was cut by 4 bases and J by 4 bases, with 22 bases left in between. CDR3 length equals 16 residues. DNA of the CDR3: TGTGCCTGGAATCAACCCGGGCGGCAAGAGGGCACTGAAGCTTTCTTT. Translated, it gives CAWNQPGRQEGTEAFF. The whole variable domain, filled in from reference TRBV30 and TRBJ1-1, reads SQTIHQWPATLVQPVGSPLSLECTVEGTSNPNLYWYRQAAGRGLQLLFYSVGIGQISSEVPQNLSASRPQDRQFILSSKKLLLSDSGFYLCAWNQPGRQEGTEAFFGQGTRLTVV.

The chain links TRBV6-6 to TRBJ1-1, with TRBD1 as a possible D gene (6 bases). Looked up from germline, CDR1 is MNHNY and CDR2 is SVGAGI (reference sequence). The CDR3 is made up of 14 amino acids. Trimming took 7 bases from V and 3 from J, leaving 15 bases between them. Here the CDR3 DNA reads TGTGCCAGCAACTCACAGGGCGAGGACACTGAAGCTTTCTTT. Amino acid sequence: CASNSQGEDTEAFF.

J is TRBJ1-1 and V is TRBV7-2; possibly TRBD1 for D (5 bases). CDR1 is SGHTA and CDR2 is FQGNSA in the germline V gene. The CDR3 runs 14 residues. V lost 5 bases and J lost 2, with 12 bases in between. CDR3 sequence reads: CASSPLGANTEAFF. CDR3 nucleotide sequence: TGTGCCAGCAGCCCACTCGGGGCTAACACTGAAGCTTTCTTT.

The table lists this clone with a few counts. The chain joins TRBV29-1 to TRBJ2-3, with 7 bases aligning to TRBD1. The junction had 5 bases not matched to a gene; V was cut back by 4 bases and J by 4 bases. The CDR3 has 13 residues. The germline CDR1 and CDR2 sequences are SQVTM and ANQGSEA. The CDR3 coding sequence is TGCAGCGTTGGACAGGGAATCGCAGATACGCAGTATTTT. Protein: CSVGQGIADTQYF.

The chain uses TRBV29-1 and TRBJ2-7; D perhaps matches TRBD2 (5 bases). The CDR3 sequence is 11 residues long. Germline assignment: CDR1 SQVTM and CDR2 ANQGSEA. V gave up 1 base and J gave up 11 bases, with 12 bases separating them. In DNA, the CDR3 is TGCAGCGTTGAAGGTGTAGAGGGAAAGTACTTC. It codes for CSVEGVEGKYF.

This clone was detected a few times. This chain connects TRBV14 to TRBJ1-1; unclear D gene. Germline V CDR1 and CDR2: SGHDN, FVKESK. This CDR3 is built from 13 residues. The germline V and J ends were trimmed by 0 bases and 5 bases, with 7 bases remaining between them. The DNA of the CDR3 is TGTGCCAGCAGCCAAGATCGGCCTACTGAAGCTTTCTTT. Protein: CASSQDRPTEAFF.

This chain joins TRBV29-1 and TRBJ1-2, with D hard to call. Trimming removed 0 bases from V and 4 bases from J, with 9 bases in between. This CDR3 has 13 amino acids. In germline, CDR1 is SQVTM, CDR2 ANQGSEA. The CDR3: CSVEEDVTYGYTF. The CDR3 region has the DNA TGCAGCGTTGAAGAGGACGTTACCTATGGCTACACCTTC.

The J gene is TRBJ2-5, the V gene TRBV2, with no clear D. Trimming stripped 5 bases from V and 4 bases from J, with 11 bases between. CDR1 and CDR2 from the germline V gene are SNHLY and FYNNEI. The length of the CDR3 is 13 residues. Here the CDR3 reads CASSRTLLETQYF. CDR3 coding DNA: TGTGCCAGCAGTCGGACGCTTCTAGAGACCCAGTACTTC.

This clone was found a few times. The genes are TRBV15 and TRBJ1-6; 8 positions match TRBD1. Germline V gene sequence: CDR1 LNHNV, CDR2 YYDKDF (reference sequence). The J segment lost 4 bases and the V segment lost 0 bases, leaving 8 bases of the junction unmatched. This CDR3 comprises 18 residues. The CDR3 DNA follows: TGTGCCACCAGCAGAGATCCCCAGGGGGCTTTGTATAATTCACCCCTCCACTTT. Translation: CATSRDPQGALYNSPLHF.

The chain couples TRBV30 to TRBJ2-7, with 8 bases matching TRBD2. The CDR3 sequence is 13 residues long. The junction had 5 bases not matched to a gene; V was cut back by 5 bases and J by 2 bases. Germline assignment: CDR1 GTSNPN and CDR2 SVGIG (reference sequence). The CDR3 sequence: CAWAPGLAYEQYF. Written as DNA, the CDR3 is TGTGCCTGGGCACCGGGACTAGCCTACGAGCAGTACTTC.

This CDR3 is CASSEGQNSNQPQHF. CDR3 nucleotide sequence: TGTGCCAGCAGTGAAGGACAGAATAGCAATCAGCCCCAGCATTTT. The rearrangement joins TRBV2 to TRBJ1-5, with a possible D match to TRBD1 (5 bases). Germline lookup yields CDR1 SNHLY and CDR2 FYNNEI. This CDR3 has 15 amino acids. V was pared by 1 base and J by 0 bases, with 7 bases between.

This clone came up a few times. V usage is TRBV29-1 and J usage is TRBJ2-2; TRBD1 matches at 10 bases. Germline trimming cut 2 bases from V and 4 bases from J; bases unmatched to any gene: 4. This CDR3 is 15 amino acids long. Germline V gives CDR1 SQVTM, CDR2 ANQGSEA. This chain's CDR3 is CSVETGTGATGELFF. DNA for the CDR3: TGCAGCGTTGAAACCGGGACAGGGGCCACCGGGGAGCTGTTTTTT.

The CDR3 protein is CASSPGDRAIGYGYTF. CDR3 sequence (DNA): TGTGCCAGCTCACCCGGGGACCGCGCAATTGGATATGGCTACACCTTC. The J gene is TRBJ1-2, the V gene TRBV18; TRBD1 might be the D (5 bases). V gave up 3 bases and J gave up 5 bases, with 19 bases separating them. The CDR3 is made up of 16 amino acids. CDR1 is KGHSH and CDR2 is LQKENI in the germline V gene.